The 14 T cell receptor beta chains given below trace back to one sample, sequenced in a study of T cell repertoires in cytomegalovirus infection. Each CDR3 protein gets one entry after TCRdb re-called the reads with MiXCR. The table records some 800,000 distinct CDR3 sequences, approximately 30% of them present only once. These receptors have no identified antigens. The starting material was cultured CD8+ T cells from PBMCs, obtained from culture after CMV antigen stimulation. The receptors here all came from a human donor in good health (CMV status not recorded). Some clones in this sample may be carry-over from other donors' samples.

The chain is built from TRBV6-6 and TRBJ2-2; a possible D gene is TRBD1 (6 bases). The CDR3 runs to 14 residues. The V gene's germline CDR1 is MNHNY and CDR2 SVGAGI (reference sequence). V lost 6 bases to trimming and J lost 6 bases, with 14 bases between them. The CDR3 DNA is TGTGCCAGCAGCTCCGACAGGTCATCCGGGGAGCTGTTTTTT. Its translation is CASSSDRSSGELFF.

This clonotype was seen ten or more times. This chain uses TRBV7-2 with TRBJ2-1; TRBD1 aligns across 9 bases. This CDR3 spans 15 amino acids. Trimming removed 5 bases from V and 7 bases from J; junction bases left unmatched: 9. Germline CDR1 and CDR2: SGHTA and FQGNSA. CDR3 sequence reads: CASSASGTGFNEQFF. CDR3 coding DNA: TGTGCCAGCAGCGCTTCCGGGACAGGGTTTAATGAGCAGTTCTTC.

This clonotype was seen a handful of times. Here the CDR3 reads CASNSGGAGNTIYF. In DNA form, the CDR3 reads TGTGCCAGCAATAGTGGGGGCGCGGGAAACACCATATATTTT. This rearrangement joins TRBV6-5 to TRBJ1-3, with D possibly matching TRBD1 (6 bases). The germline V gene has CDR1 MNHEY and CDR2 SVGAGI. The germline V and J ends were trimmed by 7 bases and 4 bases, with 14 bases remaining between them. The CDR3 extends over 14 amino acids.

There are a few counts of this clonotype. This chain uses TRBV7-6 with TRBJ2-7, with D possibly matching TRBD1 (6 bases). The CDR3 loop spans 15 amino acids. Germline-derived CDR1 and CDR2 are SGHVS and FNYEAQ. For the CDR3, the DNA is TGTGCCAGCAGCTTAGGTGACAGGCCCTCCGACGAGCAGTACGTC. Amino acid sequence: CASSLGDRPSDEQYV.

This chain links TRBV6-5 with TRBJ1-2; D is perhaps TRBD1 (6 bases). Germline values: CDR1 MNHEY, CDR2 SVGAGI. The V end was cut by 2 bases, the J end by 0 bases, with 13 bases between. The CDR3 contains 16 residues. DNA of the CDR3: TGTGCCAGCAGTTACCCACCGGGACACCCTAACTATGGCTACACCTTC. This codes for CASSYPPGHPNYGYTF.

The chain employs TRBV12-3 or TRBV12-4 and TRBJ1-5; D is unclear. The CDR3 totals 14 residues. V lost 1 base, J lost 8 bases, and 12 bases lay in between. As DNA, the CDR3 is TGTGCCAGCAGTTTAGGAGGGATCAGAGAGCCCCAGCATTTT. Translating it yields CASSLGGIREPQHF.

The chain uses TRBV6-5 and TRBJ2-1; perhaps TRBD2 as D (5 bases). Trimming pared 5 bases from V and 3 bases from J, leaving 8 bases between. This CDR3 has 13 residues. The germline V gene has CDR1 MNHEY and CDR2 SVGAGI. CDR3 bases: TGTGCCAGCAGTCGGAGGAACTACAATGAGCAGTTCTTC. This gives the protein CASSRRNYNEQFF.

The chain employs TRBV5-1 and TRBJ2-1, with a weak D call TRBD2 (6 bases). CDR3 size: 16 residues. V was cut by 2 bases and J by 0 bases, with 12 bases left in between. Germline V CDR1 and CDR2: SGHRS, YFSETQ. As DNA, the CDR3 is TGCGCCAGCAGCTTCCAGGAGGGCCTCTCCTACAATGAGCAGTTCTTC. It yields the protein CASSFQEGLSYNEQFF.

This clonotype was counted only a few times. The V and J genes are TRBV5-5 and TRBJ1-1; no clear D. This CDR3 has 13 amino acids. The germline V and J ends were trimmed by 4 bases and 1 base, with 8 bases remaining between them. Looked up from germline, CDR1 is SGHKS and CDR2 is YYEKEE (reference sequence). The CDR3 sequence is CASSLRWNTEAFF. CDR3 DNA: TGTGCCAGCAGCCTCAGGTGGAACACTGAAGCTTTCTTT.

Many counts were recorded for this clonotype. The chain couples TRBV7-9 to TRBJ1-1; D remains unclear. Germline CDR1 SEHNR, CDR2 FQNEAQ (reference sequence). V was trimmed by 2 bases and J by 5 bases, leaving 9 bases between them. The CDR3 is 13 amino acids. CDR3 sequence: CASSLHGRTEAFF. The CDR3 DNA reads TGTGCCAGCAGCTTACACGGAAGGACTGAAGCTTTCTTT.

V gene TRBV7-8 combines with J gene TRBJ2-1; the D gene is possibly TRBD1 (5 bases). Germline V gene data show CDR1 as SGHVS and CDR2 as FQNEAQ. The CDR3 sequence is 13 residues long. Trimming shortened V by 4 bases and J by 6 bases, and 10 bases separated the two germline ends. CDR3 coding DNA: TGTGCCAGCAGCTCCTACAGGACCAATGAGCAGTTCTTC. Encoded protein: CASSSYRTNEQFF.

This clonotype has a handful of counts. One end of the junction varies from germline; a read error may be responsible. V is TRBV7-6 and J is TRBJ2-5; D is possibly TRBD1 (6 bases). The CDR3 sequence is 13 residues long. Per the germline V gene, CDR1 is SGHVS and CDR2 is FNYEAQ. CDR3 bases: TGTGCTAGCAGCTTGAGGCAGGGGTGGACCCAGTACTTC. Its protein product is CASSLRQGWTQYF.

The chain has TRBV6-5 and TRBJ2-1, with D tentatively TRBD2 (6 bases). The CDR3 loop spans 13 amino acids. Germline V CDR1 and CDR2: MNHEY, SVGAGI. V was pared by 0 bases and J by 12 bases, with 12 bases between. CDR3 in DNA: TGTGCCAGCAGTTACTCCGAATCCGGGGGGCAGTTCTTC. Residues: CASSYSESGGQFF.

This clonotype was counted a few times. The gene calls are TRBV12-5 and TRBJ2-1; 7 bases map to TRBD1. V lost 4 bases to trimming and J lost 5 bases; unmatched junction nucleotides: 2. Germline CDR1 and CDR2: LGHNT and FRNRAP. The CDR3 loop spans 13 amino acids. The CDR3 loop is CASGYGTDNEQFF. The DNA of the CDR3 is TGTGCTAGTGGTTACGGGACAGACAATGAGCAGTTCTTC.